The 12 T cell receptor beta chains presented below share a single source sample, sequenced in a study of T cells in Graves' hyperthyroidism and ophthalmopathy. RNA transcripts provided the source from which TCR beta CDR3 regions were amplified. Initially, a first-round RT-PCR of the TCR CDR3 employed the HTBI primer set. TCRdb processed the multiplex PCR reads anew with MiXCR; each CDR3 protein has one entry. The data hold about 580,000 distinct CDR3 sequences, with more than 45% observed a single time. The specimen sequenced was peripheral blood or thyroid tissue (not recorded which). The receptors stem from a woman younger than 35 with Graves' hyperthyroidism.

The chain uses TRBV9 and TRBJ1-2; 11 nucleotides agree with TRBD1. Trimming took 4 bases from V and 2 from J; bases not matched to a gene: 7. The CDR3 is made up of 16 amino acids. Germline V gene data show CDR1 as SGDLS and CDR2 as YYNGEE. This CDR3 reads CASSHRTGGENYGYTF. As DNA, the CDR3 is TGTGCCAGCAGCCACAGGACAGGGGGCGAGAACTATGGCTACACCTTC.

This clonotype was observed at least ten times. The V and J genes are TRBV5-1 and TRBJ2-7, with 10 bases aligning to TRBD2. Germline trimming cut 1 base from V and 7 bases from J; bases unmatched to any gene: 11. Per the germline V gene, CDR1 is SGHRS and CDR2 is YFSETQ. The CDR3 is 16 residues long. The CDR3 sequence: CASSLSLAGDPGEQYF. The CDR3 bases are TGCGCCAGCAGCTTGTCTCTAGCGGGAGACCCGGGGGAGCAGTACTTC.

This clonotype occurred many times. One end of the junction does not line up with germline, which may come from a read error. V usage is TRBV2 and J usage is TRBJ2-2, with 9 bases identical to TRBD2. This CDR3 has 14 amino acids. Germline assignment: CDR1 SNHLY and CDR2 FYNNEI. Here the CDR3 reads CASRSGRETGEPFF. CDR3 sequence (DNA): TGTGCCAGTCGTAGCGGGAGAGAAACCGGGGAGCCGTTTTTT.

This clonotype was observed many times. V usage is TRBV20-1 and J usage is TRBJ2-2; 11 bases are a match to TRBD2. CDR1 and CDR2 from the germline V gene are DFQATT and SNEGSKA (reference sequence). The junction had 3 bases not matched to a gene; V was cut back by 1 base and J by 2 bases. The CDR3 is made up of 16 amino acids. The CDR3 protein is CSARVTSGDNTGELFF. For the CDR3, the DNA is TGCAGTGCTAGAGTGACTAGCGGGGACAACACCGGGGAGCTGTTTTTT.

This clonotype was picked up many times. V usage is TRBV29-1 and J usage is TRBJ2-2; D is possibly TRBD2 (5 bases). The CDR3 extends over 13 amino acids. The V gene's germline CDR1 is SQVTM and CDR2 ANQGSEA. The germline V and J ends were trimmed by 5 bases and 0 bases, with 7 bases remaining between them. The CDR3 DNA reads TGCAGCGTTAGCGGCCCGAACACCGGGGAGCTGTTTTTT. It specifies CSVSGPNTGELFF.

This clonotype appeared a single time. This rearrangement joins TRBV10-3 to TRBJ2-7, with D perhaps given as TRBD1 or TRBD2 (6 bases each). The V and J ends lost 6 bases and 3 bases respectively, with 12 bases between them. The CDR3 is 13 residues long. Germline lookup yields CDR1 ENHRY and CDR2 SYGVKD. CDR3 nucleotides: TGTGCCATCAGCAAAGGGGGGCGCTACGAGCAGTACTTC. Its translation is CAISKGGRYEQYF.

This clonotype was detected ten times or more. The CDR3 spells CASMARPGDSPLHF. In DNA form, the CDR3 reads TGTGCCAGTATGGCTAGGCCCGGTGATTCACCCCTCCACTTT. The chain couples TRBV19 to TRBJ1-6; D is unclear. The CDR3 extends over 14 amino acids. V gave up 7 bases and J gave up 8 bases, with 15 bases separating them. CDR1 is LNHDA and CDR2 is SQIVND in the germline V gene (reference sequence).

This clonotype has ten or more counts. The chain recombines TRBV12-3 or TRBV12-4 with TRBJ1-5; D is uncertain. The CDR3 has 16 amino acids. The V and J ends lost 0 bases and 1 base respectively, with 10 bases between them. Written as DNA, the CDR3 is TGTGCCAGCAGTTTAGCCCCGCCGGGGAGCAATCAGCCCCAGCATTTT. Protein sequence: CASSLAPPGSNQPQHF.

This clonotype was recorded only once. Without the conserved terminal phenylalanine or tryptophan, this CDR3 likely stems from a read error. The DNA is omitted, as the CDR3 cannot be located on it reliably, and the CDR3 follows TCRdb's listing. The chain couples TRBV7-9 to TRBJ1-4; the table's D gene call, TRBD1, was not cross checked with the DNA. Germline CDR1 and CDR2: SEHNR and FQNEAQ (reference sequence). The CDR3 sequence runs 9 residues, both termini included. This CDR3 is CASSLEGQG.

CDR3 DNA: TGTGCCAGCAGGCAGGGGGTGGATGAGACCCAGTACTTC. Its protein is CASRQGVDETQYF. This rearrangement joins TRBV12-3 or TRBV12-4 to TRBJ2-5; 7 nucleotides match TRBD1. This CDR3 spans 13 amino acids. The junction had 6 bases not matched to a gene; V was cut back by 6 bases and J by 5 bases.

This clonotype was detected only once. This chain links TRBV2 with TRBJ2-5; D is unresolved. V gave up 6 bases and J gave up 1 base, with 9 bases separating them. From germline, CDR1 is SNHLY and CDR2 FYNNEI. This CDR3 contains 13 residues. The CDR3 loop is CASRTQLQETQYF. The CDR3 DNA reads TGTGCCAGCAGAACTCAGCTCCAAGAGACCCAGTACTTC.

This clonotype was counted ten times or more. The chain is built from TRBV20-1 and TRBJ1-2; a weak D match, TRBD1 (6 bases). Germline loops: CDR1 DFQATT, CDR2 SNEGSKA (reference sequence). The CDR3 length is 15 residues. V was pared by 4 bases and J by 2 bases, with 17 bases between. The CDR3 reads CSAKVSDSQNYGYTF. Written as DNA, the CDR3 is TGCAGTGCTAAGGTTTCGGACAGTCAAAACTATGGCTACACCTTC.